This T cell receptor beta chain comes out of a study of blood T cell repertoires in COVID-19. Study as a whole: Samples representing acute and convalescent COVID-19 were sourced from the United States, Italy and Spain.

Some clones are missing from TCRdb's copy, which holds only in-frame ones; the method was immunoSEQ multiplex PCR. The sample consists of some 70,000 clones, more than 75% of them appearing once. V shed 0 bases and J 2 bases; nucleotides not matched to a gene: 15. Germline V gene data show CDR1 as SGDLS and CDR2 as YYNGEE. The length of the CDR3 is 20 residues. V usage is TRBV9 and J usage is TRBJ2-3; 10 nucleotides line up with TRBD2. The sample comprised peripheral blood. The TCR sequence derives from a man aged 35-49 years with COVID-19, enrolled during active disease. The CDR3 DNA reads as TGTGCCAGCAGCGTAGGCCTAGGACAGCGGGGGGGCAGGTACACAGATACGCAGTATTTT. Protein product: CASSVGLGQRGGRYTDTQYF.